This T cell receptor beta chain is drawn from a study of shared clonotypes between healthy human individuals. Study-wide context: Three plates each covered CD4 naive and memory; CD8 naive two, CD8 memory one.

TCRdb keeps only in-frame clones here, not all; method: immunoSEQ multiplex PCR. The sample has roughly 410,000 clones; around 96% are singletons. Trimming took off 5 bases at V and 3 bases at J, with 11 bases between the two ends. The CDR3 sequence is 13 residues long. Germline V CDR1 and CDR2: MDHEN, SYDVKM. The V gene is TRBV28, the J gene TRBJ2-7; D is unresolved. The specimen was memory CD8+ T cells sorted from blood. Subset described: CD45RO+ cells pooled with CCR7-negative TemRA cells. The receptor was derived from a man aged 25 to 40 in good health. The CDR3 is CASSRPDGYEQYF. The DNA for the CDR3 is TGTGCCAGCAGTCGCCCCGACGGCTACGAGCAGTACTTC. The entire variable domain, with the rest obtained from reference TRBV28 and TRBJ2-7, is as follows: DVKVTQSSRYLVKRTGEKVFLECVQDMDHENMFWYRQDPGLGLRLIYFSYDVKMKEKGDIPEGYSVSREKKERFSLILESASTNQTSMYLCASSRPDGYEQYFGPGTRLTVT.